The subject of this entry is one T cell receptor beta chain. This CDR3 is built from 13 residues. V was pared by 6 bases and J by 12 bases, with 18 bases between. The germline V gene encodes CDR1 MNHEY and CDR2 SVGEGT. Method: immunoSEQ multiplex PCR; TCRdb's copy keeps in-frame clones and lacks some. The sample contains about 250,000 clones, about nine tenths of which appear only once. The data belong to a study of blood T cell repertoires in COVID-19. The V and J genes are TRBV6-2 or TRBV6-3 and TRBJ2-1; D remains ambiguous. The sequence derives from a man aged 35-49 years who had recovered from COVID-19. What was sequenced was PBMCs or T cells enriched from blood (not recorded which). DNA for the CDR3: TGTGCCAGCAGCCGGGCAGGCCCCCCGGTGCAGTTCTTC. It specifies CASSRAGPPVQFF.